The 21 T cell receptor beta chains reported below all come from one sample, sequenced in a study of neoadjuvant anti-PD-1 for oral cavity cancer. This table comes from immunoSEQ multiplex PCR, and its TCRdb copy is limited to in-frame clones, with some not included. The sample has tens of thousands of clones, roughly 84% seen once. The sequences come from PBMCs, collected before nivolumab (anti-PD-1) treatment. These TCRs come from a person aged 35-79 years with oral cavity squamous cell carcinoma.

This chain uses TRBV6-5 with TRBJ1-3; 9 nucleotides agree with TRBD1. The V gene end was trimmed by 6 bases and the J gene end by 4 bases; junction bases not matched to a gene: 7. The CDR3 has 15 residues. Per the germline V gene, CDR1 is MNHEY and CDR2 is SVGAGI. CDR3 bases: TGTGCCAGCAGGTCACAGGGGGCTGCCGGAAACACCATATATTTT. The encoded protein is CASRSQGAAGNTIYF.

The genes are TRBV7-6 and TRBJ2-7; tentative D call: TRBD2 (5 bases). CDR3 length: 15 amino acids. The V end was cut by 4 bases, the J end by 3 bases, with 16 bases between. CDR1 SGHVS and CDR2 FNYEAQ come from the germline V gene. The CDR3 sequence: CASSSVLDSVYEQYF. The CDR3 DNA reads TGTGCCAGCAGCTCCGTCCTGGATAGCGTCTACGAGCAGTACTTC.

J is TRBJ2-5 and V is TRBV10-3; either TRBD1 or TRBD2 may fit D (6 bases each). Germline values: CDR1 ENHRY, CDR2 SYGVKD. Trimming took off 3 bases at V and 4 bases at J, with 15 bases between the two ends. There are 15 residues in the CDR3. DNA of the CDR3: TGTGCCATCAGTGATGGAGGGACACGGGGAGAGACCCAGTACTTC. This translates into CAISDGGTRGETQYF.

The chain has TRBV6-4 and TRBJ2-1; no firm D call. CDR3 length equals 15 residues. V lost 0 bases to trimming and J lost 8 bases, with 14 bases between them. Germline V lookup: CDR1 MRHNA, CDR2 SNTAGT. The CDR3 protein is CASSDSWVIPHEQFF. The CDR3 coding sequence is TGTGCCAGCAGTGACTCCTGGGTTATCCCCCATGAGCAGTTCTTC.

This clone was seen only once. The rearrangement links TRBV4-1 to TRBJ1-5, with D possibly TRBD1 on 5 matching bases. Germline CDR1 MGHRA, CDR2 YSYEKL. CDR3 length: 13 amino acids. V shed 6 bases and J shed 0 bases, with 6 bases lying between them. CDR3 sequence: CASSGGSNQPQHF. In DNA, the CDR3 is TGCGCCAGCAGTGGGGGTAGCAATCAGCCCCAGCATTTT.

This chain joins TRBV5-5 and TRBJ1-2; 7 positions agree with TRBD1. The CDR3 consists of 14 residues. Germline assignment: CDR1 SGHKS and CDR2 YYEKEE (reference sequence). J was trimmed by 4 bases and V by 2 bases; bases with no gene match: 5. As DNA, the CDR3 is TGTGCCAGCAGCTTAGGCAGGGGGGCCTATGGCTACACCTTC. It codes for CASSLGRGAYGYTF.

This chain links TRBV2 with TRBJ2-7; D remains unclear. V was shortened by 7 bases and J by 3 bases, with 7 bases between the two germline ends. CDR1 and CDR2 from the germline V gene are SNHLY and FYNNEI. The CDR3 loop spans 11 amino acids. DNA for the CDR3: TGTGCCAGCAACAGACTCTACGAGCAGTACTTC. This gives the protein CASNRLYEQYF.

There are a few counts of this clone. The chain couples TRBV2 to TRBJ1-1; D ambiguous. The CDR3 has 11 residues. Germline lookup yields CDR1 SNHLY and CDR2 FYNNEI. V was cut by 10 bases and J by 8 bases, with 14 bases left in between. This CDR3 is CATREETEAFF. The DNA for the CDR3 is TGTGCCACCAGAGAGGAGACAGAAGCTTTCTTT.

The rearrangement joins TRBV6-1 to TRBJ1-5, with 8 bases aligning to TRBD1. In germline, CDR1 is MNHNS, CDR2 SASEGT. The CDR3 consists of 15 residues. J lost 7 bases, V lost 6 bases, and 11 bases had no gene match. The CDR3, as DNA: TGTGCCAGCAGGGACTCGGGACAGGTGATACAGCCCCAGCATTTT. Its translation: CASRDSGQVIQPQHF.

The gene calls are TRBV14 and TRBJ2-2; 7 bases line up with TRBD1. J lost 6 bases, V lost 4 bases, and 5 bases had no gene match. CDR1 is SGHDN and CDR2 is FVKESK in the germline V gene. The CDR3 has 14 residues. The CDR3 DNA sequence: TGTGCCAGCAGCCTCGACAGGGCGGCCGGGGAGCTGTTTTTT. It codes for CASSLDRAAGELFF.

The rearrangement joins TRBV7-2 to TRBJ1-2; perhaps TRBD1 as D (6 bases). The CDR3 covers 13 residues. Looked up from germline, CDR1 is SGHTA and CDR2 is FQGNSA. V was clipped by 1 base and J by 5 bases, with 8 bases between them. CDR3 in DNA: TGTGCCAGCAGCTTAGGGACAGAATATGGCTACACCTTC. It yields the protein CASSLGTEYGYTF.

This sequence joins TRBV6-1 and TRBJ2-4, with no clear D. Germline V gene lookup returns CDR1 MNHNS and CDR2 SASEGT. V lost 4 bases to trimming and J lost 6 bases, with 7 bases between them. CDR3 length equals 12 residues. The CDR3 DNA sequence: TGTGCCAGCAGTGGGGCCTCAAACATTCAGTACTTC. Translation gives CASSGASNIQYF.

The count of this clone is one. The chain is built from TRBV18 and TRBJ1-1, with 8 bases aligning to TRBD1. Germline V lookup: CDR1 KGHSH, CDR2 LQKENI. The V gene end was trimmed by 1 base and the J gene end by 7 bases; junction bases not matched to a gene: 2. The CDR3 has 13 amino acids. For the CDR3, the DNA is TGTGCCAGCTCACCACAAACAGGGGGTGAAGCTTTCTTT. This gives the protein CASSPQTGGEAFF.

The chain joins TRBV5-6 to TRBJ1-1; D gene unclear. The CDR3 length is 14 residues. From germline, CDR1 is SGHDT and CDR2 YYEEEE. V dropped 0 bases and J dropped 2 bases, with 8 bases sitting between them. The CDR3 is CASSLVGSNTEAFF. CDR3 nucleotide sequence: TGTGCCAGCAGCTTGGTTGGAAGTAACACTGAAGCTTTCTTT.

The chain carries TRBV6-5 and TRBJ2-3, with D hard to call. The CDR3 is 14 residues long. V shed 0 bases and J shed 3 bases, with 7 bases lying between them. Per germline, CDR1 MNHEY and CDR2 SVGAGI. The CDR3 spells CASSYSRVTDTQYF. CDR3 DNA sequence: TGTGCCAGCAGTTACTCGCGAGTTACAGATACGCAGTATTTT.

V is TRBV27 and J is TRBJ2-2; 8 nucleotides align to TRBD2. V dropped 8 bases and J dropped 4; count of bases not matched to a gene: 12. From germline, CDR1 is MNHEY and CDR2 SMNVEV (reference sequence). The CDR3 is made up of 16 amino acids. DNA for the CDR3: TGTGCCAGCCTCGATTCGGGACTAGGAAGCACCGGGGAGCTGTTTTTT. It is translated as CASLDSGLGSTGELFF.

The CDR3: CASSKGARGQYF. CDR3 nucleotide sequence: TGTGCCAGTAGTAAGGGGGCAAGGGGGCAGTATTTT. The rearrangement joins TRBV19 to TRBJ2-3; 7 bases fit TRBD1. Germline V gene sequence: CDR1 LNHDA, CDR2 SQIVND (reference sequence). V gave up 4 bases and J gave up 11 bases; unmatched junction bases: 6. The CDR3 has 12 amino acids.

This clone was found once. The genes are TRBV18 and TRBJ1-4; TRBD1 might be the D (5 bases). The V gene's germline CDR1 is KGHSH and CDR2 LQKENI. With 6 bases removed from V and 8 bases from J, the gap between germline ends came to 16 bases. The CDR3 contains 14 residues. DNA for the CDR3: TGTGCCAGCTCCATCCGGATCAGGGAAGAAAAACTGTTTTTT. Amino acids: CASSIRIREEKLFF.

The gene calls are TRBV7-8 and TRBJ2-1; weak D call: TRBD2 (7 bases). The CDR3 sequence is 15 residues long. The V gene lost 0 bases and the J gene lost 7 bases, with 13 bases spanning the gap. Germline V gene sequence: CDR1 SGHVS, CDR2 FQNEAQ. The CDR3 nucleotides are TGTGCCAGCAGCTTAGCAGGGGCGGGGGCAAATGAGCAGTTCTTC. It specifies CASSLAGAGANEQFF.

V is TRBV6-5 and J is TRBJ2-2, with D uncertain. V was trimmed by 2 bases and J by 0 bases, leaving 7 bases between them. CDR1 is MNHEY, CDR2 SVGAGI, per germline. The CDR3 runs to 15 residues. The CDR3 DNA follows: TGTGCCAGCAGTTACGAAGGCGCGAACACCGGGGAGCTGTTTTTT. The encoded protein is CASSYEGANTGELFF.

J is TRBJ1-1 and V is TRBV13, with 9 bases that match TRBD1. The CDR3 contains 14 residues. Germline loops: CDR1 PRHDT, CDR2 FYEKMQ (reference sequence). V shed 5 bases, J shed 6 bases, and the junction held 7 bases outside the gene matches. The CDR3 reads CASSRNRGQAEAFF. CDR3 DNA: TGTGCCAGCAGCAGAAACAGGGGGCAGGCTGAAGCTTTCTTT.